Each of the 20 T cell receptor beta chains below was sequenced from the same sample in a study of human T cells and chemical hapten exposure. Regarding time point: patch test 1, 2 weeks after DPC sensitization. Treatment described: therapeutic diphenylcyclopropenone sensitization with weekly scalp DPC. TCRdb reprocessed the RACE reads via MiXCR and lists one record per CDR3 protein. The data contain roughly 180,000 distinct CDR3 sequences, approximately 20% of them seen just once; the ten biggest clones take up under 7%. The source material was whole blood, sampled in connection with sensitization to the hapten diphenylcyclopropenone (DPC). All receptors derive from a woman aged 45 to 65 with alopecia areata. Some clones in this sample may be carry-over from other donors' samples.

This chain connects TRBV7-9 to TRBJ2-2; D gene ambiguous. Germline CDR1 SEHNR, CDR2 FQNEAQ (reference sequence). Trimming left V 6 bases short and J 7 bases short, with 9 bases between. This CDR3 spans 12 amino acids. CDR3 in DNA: TGTGCCAGCAGGGCGACGTACGGGGAGCTGTTTTTT. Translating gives CASRATYGELFF.

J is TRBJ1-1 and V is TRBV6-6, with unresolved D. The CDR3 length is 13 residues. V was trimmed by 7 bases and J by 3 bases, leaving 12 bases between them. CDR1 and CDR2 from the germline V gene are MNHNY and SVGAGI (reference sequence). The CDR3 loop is CASTRVSDTEAFF. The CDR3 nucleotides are TGTGCCAGCACGAGGGTTTCGGACACTGAAGCTTTCTTT.

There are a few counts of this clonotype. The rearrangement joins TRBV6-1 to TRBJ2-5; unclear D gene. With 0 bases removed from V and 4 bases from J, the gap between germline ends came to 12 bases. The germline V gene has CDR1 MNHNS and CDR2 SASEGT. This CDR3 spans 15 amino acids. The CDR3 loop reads CASSEALTPRETQYF. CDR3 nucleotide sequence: TGTGCCAGCAGTGAAGCGCTAACCCCTCGAGAGACCCAGTACTTC.

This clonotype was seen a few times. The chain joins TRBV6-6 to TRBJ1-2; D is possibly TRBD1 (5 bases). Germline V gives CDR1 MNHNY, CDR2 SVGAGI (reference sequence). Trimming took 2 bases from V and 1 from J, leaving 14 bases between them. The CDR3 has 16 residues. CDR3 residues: CASSYGGTGVNYGYTF. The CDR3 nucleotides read TGTGCCAGCAGTTACGGTGGAACAGGCGTTAACTATGGCTACACCTTC.

The CDR3 spells CASSPGSRETQYF. CDR3 DNA: TGTGCCAGCAGCCCGGGAAGCAGGGAGACCCAGTACTTC. This chain connects TRBV5-6 to TRBJ2-5, with D possibly being TRBD2 (5 bases). Germline lookup yields CDR1 SGHDT and CDR2 YYEEEE. The CDR3 extends over 13 amino acids. Trimming pared 4 bases from V and 5 bases from J, leaving 12 bases between.

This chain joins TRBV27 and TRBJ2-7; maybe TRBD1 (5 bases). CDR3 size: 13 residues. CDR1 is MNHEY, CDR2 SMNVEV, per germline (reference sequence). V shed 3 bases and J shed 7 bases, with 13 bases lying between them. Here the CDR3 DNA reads TGTGCCAGCAGTTTGGTCCCAGCAGGGGAGCAGTACTTC. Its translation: CASSLVPAGEQYF.

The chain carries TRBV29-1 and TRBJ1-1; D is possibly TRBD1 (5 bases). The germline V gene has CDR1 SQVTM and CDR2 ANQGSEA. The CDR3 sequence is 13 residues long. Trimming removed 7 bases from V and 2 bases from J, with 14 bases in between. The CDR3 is CSGIQVLNTEAFF. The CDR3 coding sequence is TGCAGCGGTATACAGGTTTTAAACACTGAAGCTTTCTTT.

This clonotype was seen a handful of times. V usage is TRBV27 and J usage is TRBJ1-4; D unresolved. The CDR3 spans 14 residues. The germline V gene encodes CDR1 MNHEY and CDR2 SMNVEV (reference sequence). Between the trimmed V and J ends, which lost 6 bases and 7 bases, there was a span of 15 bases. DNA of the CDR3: TGTGCCAGCAGAAAATTTGTGACGGGTGAAAAACTGTTTTTT. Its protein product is CASRKFVTGEKLFF.

DNA for the CDR3: TGCGCCAGCAGCTTGGTACCTACAGAGATAGCTTTCTTT. Translated, it gives CASSLVPTEIAFF. The chain is built from TRBV5-1 and TRBJ1-1; no clear D gene. The CDR3 contains 13 residues. Germline lookup yields CDR1 SGHRS and CDR2 YFSETQ. With 0 bases removed from V and 10 bases from J, the gap between germline ends came to 13 bases.

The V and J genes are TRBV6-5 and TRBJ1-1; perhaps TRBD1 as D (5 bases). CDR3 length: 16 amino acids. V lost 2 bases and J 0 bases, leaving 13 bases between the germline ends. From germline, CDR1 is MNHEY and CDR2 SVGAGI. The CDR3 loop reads CASSYRPDTMNTEAFF. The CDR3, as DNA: TGTGCCAGCAGTTACCGCCCGGACACGATGAACACTGAAGCTTTCTTT.

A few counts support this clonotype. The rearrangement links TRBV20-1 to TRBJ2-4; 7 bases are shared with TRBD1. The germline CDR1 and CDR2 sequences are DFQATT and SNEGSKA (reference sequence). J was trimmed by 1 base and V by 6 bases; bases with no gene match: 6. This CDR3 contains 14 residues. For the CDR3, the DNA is TGCAGTGCCAGCACAGGGGTGGCCAAAAACATTCAGTACTTC. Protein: CSASTGVAKNIQYF.

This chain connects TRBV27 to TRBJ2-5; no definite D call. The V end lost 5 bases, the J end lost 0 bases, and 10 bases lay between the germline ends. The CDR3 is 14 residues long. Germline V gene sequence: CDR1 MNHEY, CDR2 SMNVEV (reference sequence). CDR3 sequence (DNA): TGTGCCAGCAGTCCCCTGGGTAACCAAGAGACCCAGTACTTC. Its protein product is CASSPLGNQETQYF.

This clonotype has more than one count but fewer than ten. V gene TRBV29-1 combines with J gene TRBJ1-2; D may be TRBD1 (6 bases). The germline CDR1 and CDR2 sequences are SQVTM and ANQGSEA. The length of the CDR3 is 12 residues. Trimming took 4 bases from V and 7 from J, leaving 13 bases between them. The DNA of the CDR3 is TGCAGCGTTGTACGGGGGGCGCTTGGCTACACCTTC. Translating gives CSVVRGALGYTF.

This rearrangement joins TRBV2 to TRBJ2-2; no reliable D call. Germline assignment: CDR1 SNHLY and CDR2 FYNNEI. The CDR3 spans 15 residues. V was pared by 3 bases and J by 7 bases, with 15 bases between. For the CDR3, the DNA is TGTGCCAGCAGTGACTCCCCCCTCCTTGGCGGGGAGCTGTTTTTT. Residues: CASSDSPLLGGELFF.

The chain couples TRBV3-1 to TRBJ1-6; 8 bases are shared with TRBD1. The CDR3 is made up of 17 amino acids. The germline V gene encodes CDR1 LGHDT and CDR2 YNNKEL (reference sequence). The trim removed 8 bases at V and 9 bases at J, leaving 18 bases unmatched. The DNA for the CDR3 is TGTGCCAGCCAAGCCATTGGAGGCGCAGGGGGCAGTTCACCCCTCCACTTT. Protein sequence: CASQAIGGAGGSSPLHF.

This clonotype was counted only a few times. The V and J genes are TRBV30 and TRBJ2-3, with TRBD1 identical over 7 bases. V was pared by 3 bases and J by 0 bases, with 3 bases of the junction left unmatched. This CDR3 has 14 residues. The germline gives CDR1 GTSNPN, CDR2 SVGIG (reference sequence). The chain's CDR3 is CAWSWGQSTDTQYF. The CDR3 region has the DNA TGTGCCTGGAGCTGGGGACAGAGCACAGATACGCAGTATTTT.

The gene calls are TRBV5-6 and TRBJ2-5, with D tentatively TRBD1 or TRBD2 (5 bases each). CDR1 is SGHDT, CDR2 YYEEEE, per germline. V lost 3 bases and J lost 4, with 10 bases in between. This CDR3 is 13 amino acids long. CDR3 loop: CASSSGPGETQYF. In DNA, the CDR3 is TGTGCCAGCAGCTCGGGGCCAGGAGAGACCCAGTACTTC.

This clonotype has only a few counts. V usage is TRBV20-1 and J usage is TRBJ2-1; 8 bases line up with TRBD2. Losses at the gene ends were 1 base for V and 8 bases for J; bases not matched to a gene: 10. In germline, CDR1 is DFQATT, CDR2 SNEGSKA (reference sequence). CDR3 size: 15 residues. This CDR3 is CSARAFGTSPDEQFF. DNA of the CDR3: TGCAGTGCTAGAGCATTTGGGACTAGTCCGGATGAGCAGTTCTTC.

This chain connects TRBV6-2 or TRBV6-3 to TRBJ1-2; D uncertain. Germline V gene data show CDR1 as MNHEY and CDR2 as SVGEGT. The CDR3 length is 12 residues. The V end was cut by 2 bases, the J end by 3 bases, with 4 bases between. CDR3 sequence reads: CASSYEYYGYTF. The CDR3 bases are TGTGCCAGCAGTTACGAGTACTATGGCTACACCTTC.

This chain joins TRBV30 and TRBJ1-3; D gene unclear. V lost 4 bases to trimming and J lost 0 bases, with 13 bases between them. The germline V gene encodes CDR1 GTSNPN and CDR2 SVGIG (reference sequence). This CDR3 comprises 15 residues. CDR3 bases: TGTGCCTGGACGGACGGGCGACTCTCTGGAAACACCATATATTTT. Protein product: CAWTDGRLSGNTIYF. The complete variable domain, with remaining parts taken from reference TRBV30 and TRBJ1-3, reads SQTIHQWPATLVQPVGSPLSLECTVEGTSNPNLYWYRQAAGRGLQLLFYSVGIGQISSEVPQNLSASRPQDRQFILSSKKLLLSDSGFYLCAWTDGRLSGNTIYFGEGSWLTVV.